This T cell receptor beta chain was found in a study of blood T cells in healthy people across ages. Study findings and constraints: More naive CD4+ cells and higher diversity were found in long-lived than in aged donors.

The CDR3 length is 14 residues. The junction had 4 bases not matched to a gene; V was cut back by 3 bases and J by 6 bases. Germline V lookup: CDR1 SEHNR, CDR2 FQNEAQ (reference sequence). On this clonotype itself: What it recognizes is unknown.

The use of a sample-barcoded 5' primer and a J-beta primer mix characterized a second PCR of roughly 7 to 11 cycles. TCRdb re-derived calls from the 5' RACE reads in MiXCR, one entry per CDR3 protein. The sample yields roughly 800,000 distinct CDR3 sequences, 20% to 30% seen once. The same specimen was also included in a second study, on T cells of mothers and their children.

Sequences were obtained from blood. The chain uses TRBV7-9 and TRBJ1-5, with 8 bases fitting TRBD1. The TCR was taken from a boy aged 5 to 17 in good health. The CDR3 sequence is CASSFAGGGQPQHF. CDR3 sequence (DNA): TGTGCCAGCAGCTTTGCAGGGGGCGGTCAGCCCCAGCATTTT.